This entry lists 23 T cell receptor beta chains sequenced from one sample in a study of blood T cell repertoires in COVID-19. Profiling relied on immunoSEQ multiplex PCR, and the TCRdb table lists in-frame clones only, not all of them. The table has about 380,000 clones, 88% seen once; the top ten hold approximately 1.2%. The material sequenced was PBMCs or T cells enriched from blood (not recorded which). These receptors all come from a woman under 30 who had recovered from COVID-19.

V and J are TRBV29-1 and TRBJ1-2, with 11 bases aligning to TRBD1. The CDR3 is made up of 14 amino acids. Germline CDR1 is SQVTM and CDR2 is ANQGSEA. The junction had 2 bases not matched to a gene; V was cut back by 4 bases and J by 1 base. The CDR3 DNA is TGCAGCGTTGGGACAGGGGGCCGTAACTATGGCTACACCTTC. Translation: CSVGTGGRNYGYTF.

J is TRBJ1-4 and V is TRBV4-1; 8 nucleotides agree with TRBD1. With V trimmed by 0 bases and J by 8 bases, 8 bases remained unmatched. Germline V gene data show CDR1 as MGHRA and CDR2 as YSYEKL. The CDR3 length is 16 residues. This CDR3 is CASSQEGVAGGEKLFF. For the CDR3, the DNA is TGCGCCAGCAGCCAAGAGGGTGTTGCAGGGGGCGAAAAACTGTTTTTT.

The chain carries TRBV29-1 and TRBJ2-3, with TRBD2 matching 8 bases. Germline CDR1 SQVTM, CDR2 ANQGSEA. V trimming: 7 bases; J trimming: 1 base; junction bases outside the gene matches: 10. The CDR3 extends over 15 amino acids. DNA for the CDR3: TGCAGCGCACGTCGGGGGGGGGCCCGCACAGATACGCAGTATTTT. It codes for CSARRGGARTDTQYF.

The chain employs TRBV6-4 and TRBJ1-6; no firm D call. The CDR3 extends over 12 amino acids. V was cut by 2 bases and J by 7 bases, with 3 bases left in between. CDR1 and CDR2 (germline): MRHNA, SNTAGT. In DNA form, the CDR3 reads TGTGCCAGCAGTGACGGCAATTCACCCCTCCACTTT. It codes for CASSDGNSPLHF.

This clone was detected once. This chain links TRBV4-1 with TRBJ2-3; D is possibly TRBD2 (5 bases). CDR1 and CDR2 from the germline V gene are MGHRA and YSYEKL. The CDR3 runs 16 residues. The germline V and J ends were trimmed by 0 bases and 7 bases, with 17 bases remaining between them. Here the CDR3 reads CASSQDPHGGRNTQYF. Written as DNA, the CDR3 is TGCGCCAGCAGCCAAGATCCCCACGGCGGGCGAAATACGCAGTATTTT.

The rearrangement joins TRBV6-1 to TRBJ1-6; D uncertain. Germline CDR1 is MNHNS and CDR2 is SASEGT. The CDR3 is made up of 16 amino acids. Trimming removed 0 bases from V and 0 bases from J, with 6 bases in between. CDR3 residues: CASSEASSSYNSPLHF. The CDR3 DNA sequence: TGTGCCAGCAGTGAAGCGTCCAGCTCCTATAATTCACCCCTCCACTTT.

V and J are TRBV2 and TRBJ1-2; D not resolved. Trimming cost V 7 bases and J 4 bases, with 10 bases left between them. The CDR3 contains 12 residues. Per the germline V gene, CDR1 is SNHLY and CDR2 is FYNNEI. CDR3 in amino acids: CASTGESYGYTF. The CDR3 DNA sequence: TGTGCCAGCACCGGTGAGAGCTATGGCTACACCTTC.

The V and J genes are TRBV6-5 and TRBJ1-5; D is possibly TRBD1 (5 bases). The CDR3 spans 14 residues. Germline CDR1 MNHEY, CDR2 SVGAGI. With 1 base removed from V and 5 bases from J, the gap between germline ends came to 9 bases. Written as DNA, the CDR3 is TGTGCCAGCAGTTACTGGGGGAGGGATCAGCCCCAGCATTTT. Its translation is CASSYWGRDQPQHF.

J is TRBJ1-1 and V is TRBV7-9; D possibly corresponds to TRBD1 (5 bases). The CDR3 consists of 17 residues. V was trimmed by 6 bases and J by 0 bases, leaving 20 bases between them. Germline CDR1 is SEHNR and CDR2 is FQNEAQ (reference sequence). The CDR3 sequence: CASSRQIQEVMNTEAFF. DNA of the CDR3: TGTGCCAGCAGTCGACAGATTCAAGAAGTTATGAACACTGAAGCTTTCTTT. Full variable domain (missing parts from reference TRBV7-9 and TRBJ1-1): DTGVSQNPRHKITKRGQNVTFRCDPISEHNRLYWYRQTLGQGPEFLTYFQNEAQLEKSRLLSDRFSAERPKGSFSTLEIQRTEQGDSAMYLCASSRQIQEVMNTEAFFGQGTRLTVV.

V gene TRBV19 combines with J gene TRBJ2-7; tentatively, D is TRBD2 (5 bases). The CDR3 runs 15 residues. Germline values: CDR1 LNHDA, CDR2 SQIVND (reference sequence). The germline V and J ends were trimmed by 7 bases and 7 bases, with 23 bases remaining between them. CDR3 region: CASKPAGIRVGEQYF. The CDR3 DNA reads TGTGCCAGTAAACCTGCCGGGATTAGGGTGGGAGAGCAGTACTTC.

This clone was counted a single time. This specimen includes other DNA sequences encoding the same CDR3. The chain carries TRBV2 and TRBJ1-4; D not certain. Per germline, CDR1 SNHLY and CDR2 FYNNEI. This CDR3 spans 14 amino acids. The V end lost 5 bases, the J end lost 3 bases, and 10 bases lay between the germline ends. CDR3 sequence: CASSRDTANEKLFF. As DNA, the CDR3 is TGTGCCAGCAGTCGAGACACAGCTAATGAAAAACTGTTTTTT.

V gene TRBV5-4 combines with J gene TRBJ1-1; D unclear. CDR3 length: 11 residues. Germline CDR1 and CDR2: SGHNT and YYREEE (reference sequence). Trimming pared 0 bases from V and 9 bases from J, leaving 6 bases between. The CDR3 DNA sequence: TGTGCCAGCAGCTTGGGCGGGAAAGCTTTCTTT. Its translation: CASSLGGKAFF.

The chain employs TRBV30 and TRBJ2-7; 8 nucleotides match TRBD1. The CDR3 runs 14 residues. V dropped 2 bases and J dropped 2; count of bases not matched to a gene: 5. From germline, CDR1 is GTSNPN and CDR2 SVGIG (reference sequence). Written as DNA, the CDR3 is TGTGCCTGGAGTTTACAGGGGGTAACCTACGAGCAGTACTTC. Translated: CAWSLQGVTYEQYF.

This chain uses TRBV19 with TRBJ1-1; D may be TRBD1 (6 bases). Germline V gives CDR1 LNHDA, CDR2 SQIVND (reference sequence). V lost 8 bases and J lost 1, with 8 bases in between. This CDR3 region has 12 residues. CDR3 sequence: CASSTGNTEAFF. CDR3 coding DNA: TGTGCCAGTTCGACAGGGAACACTGAAGCTTTCTTT.

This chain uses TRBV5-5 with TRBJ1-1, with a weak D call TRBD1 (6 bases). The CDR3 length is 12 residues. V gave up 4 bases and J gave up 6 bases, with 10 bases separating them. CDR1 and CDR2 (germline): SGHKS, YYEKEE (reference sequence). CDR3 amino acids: CASSPNRAEAFF. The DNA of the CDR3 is TGTGCCAGCAGCCCCAACAGGGCTGAAGCTTTCTTT.

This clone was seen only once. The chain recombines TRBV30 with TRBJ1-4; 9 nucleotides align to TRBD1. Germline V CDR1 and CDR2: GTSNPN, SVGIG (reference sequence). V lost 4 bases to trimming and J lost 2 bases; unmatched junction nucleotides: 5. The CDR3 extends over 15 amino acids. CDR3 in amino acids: CAWTLTGGTNEKLFF. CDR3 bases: TGTGCCTGGACCCTGACAGGGGGGACTAATGAAAAACTGTTTTTT.

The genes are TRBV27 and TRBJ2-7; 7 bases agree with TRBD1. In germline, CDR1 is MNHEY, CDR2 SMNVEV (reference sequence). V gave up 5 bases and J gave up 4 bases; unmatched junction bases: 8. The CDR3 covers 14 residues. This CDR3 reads CASSTYRGWYEQYF. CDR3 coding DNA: TGTGCCAGCAGTACCTACAGGGGTTGGTACGAGCAGTACTTC.

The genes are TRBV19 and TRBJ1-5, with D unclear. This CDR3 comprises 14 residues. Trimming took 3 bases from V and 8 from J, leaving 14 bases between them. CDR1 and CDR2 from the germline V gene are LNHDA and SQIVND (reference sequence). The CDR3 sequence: CASSIGSHGKPQHF. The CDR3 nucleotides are TGTGCCAGTAGTATTGGGAGCCACGGTAAGCCCCAGCATTTT.

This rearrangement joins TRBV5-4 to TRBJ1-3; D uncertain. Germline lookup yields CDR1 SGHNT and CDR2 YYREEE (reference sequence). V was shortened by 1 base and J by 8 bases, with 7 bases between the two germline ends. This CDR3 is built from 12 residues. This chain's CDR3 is CASSLPGDTIYF. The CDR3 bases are TGTGCCAGCAGCTTGCCGGGAGACACCATATATTTT.

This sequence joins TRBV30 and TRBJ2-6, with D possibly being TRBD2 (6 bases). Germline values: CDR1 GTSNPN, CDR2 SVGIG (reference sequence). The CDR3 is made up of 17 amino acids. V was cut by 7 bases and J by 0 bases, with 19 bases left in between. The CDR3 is CAFTSGTLSSGANVLTF. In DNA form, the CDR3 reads TGTGCCTTTACTTCCGGGACTCTAAGCTCTGGGGCCAACGTCCTGACTTTC. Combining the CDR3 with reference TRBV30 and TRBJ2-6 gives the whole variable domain SQTIHQWPATLVQPVGSPLSLECTVEGTSNPNLYWYRQAAGRGLQLLFYSVGIGQISSEVPQNLSASRPQDRQFILSSKKLLLSDSGFYLCAFTSGTLSSGANVLTFGAGSRLTVL.

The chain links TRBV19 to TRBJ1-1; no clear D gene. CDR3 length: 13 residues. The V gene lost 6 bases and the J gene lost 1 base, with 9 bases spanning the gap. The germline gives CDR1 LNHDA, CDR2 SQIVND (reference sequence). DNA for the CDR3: TGTGCCAGTAGCTATGAGGGGAACACTGAAGCTTTCTTT. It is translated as CASSYEGNTEAFF.

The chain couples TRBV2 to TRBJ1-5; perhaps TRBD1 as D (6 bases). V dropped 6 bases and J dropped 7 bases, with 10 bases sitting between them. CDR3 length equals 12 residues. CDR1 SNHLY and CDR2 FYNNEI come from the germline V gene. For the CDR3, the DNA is TGTGCCAGCAGCACAGGGCTCCAGCCCCAGCATTTT. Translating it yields CASSTGLQPQHF.

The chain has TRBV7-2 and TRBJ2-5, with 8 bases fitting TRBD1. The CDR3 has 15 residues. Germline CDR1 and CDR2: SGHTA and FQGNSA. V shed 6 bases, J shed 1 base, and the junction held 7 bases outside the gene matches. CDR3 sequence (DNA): TGTGCCAGCAGGGCCAGGGGGCCTTCCCAAGAGACCCAGTACTTC. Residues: CASRARGPSQETQYF.